The 14 T cell receptor beta chains listed next were all sequenced from one sample in a study of regulatory T cells in long-lasting Graves disease. Described time point: newly diagnosed GD, antithyroid drugs for less than 3 months. The TCR library was prepared using RNA isolated from PBMCs. For TCR beta, libraries came from iRepertoire HTBI primers and Arm-PCR of CDR3 regions. MiXCR, run by TCRdb on the multiplex PCR reads, gives a single entry per CDR3 protein. The table includes 300,000 to 400,000 distinct CDR3 sequences, around 15% detected once. The sample also formed part of further work on T cells in Graves' hyperthyroidism and ophthalmopathy.

The starting material was peripheral blood mononuclear cells (PBMCs), obtained at new diagnosis, from a patient treated with antithyroid drugs. Receptors originate from a middle-aged man with Graves disease.

There are many counts of this clonotype. This chain joins TRBV2 and TRBJ2-7, with a possible D match to TRBD1 (5 bases). From germline, CDR1 is SNHLY and CDR2 FYNNEI. V was pared by 4 bases and J by 3 bases, with 7 bases between. This CDR3 is 12 amino acids long. CDR3 region: CASSAQGYEQYF. The CDR3 nucleotides are TGTGCCAGCAGTGCGCAGGGCTACGAGCAGTACTTC.

This clonotype appeared many times. The V call is TRBV2, the J call TRBJ1-1; D perhaps matches TRBD1 (6 bases). V shed 6 bases and J shed 11 bases, with 13 bases lying between them. In germline, CDR1 is SNHLY, CDR2 FYNNEI. The CDR3 loop spans 11 amino acids. The CDR3 here is CASSLQGRAFF. DNA for the CDR3: TGTGCCAGCAGCCTTCAGGGGAGGGCTTTCTTT.

This clonotype was found many times. This chain uses TRBV18 with TRBJ2-3; TRBD2 might be the D (5 bases). The germline V gene encodes CDR1 KGHSH and CDR2 LQKENI. The CDR3 is made up of 15 amino acids. V was shortened by 2 bases and J by 0 bases, with 9 bases between the two germline ends. CDR3 region: CASSPSGGSTDTQYF. The DNA for the CDR3 is TGTGCCAGCTCACCAAGTGGCGGGAGCACAGATACGCAGTATTTT.

The sample holds many counts of this clonotype. The chain has TRBV24-1 and TRBJ2-3; possibly TRBD1 or TRBD2 for D (6 bases each). V was shortened by 0 bases and J by 0 bases, with 15 bases between the two germline ends. This CDR3 is built from 18 residues. In germline, CDR1 is KGHDR, CDR2 SFDVKD. CDR3 nucleotides: TGTGCCACCAGTGATTTGCCCCGGGGGCGAACTAGCACAGATACGCAGTATTTT. Protein sequence: CATSDLPRGRTSTDTQYF.

This clonotype was seen many times. V is TRBV20-1 and J is TRBJ2-1, with D hard to call. The germline V and J ends were trimmed by 5 bases and 9 bases, with 14 bases remaining between them. The germline V gene encodes CDR1 DFQATT and CDR2 SNEGSKA (reference sequence). The CDR3 has 12 residues. CDR3 in DNA: TGCAGTGCTCGCGGCCGGGTTAGTGAGCAGTTCTTC. Its translation is CSARGRVSEQFF.

This clonotype was seen repeatedly, ten times or more. The rearrangement joins TRBV11-2 to TRBJ2-1, with TRBD2 identical over 7 bases. Germline lookup yields CDR1 SGHAT and CDR2 FQNNGV. V shed 1 base, J shed 8 bases, and the junction held 14 bases outside the gene matches. The CDR3 has 17 amino acids. The CDR3 DNA sequence: TGTGCCAGCAGCTTAGTTTACTGGGACTATCGTGACGATGAGCAGTTCTTC. As protein: CASSLVYWDYRDDEQFF.

In its sample, this clonotype was seen many times. The chain combines TRBV28 with TRBJ2-3; TRBD2 is a possible D gene (6 bases). This CDR3 comprises 16 residues. Trimming cost V 7 bases and J 1 base, with 18 bases left between them. Germline V gene sequence: CDR1 MDHEN, CDR2 SYDVKM. In DNA, the CDR3 is TGTGCCAGCAACATAAGATCCGGGGGAGGCACAGATACGCAGTATTTT. Translating gives CASNIRSGGGTDTQYF.

The chain combines TRBV4-3 with TRBJ2-7; D gene ambiguous. Per the germline V gene, CDR1 is LGHNA and CDR2 is YSLEER. V was pared by 0 bases and J by 0 bases, with 9 bases between. The CDR3 covers 15 residues. This chain's CDR3 is CASSQDPESSYEQYF. In nucleotides, the CDR3 is TGCGCCAGCAGCCAAGATCCGGAGAGCTCCTACGAGCAGTACTTC.

The genes are TRBV6-1 and TRBJ2-7; D tentatively fits TRBD1 or TRBD2 (6 bases each). In germline, CDR1 is MNHNS, CDR2 SASEGT. V lost 11 bases and J 7 bases, leaving 21 bases between the germline ends. The CDR3 is made up of 13 amino acids. The CDR3 sequence is CAALGGLSAEQYF. The CDR3 DNA is TGTGCCGCGCTCGGGGGCTTATCGGCTGAGCAGTACTTC.

This clonotype was seen a handful of times. CDR3 protein: CASSQAGYGELFF. DNA of the CDR3: TGTGCCAGCAGCCAGGCAGGGTACGGGGAGCTGTTTTTT. The genes are TRBV6-1 and TRBJ2-2; D might be TRBD1 (5 bases). CDR1 and CDR2 (germline): MNHNS, SASEGT. The CDR3 has 13 residues. The V end was cut by 6 bases, the J end by 7 bases, with 12 bases between.

V is TRBV6-9 and J is TRBJ2-5; TRBD2 agrees at 7 bases. CDR1 and CDR2 from the germline V gene are MNHGY and SVAAGI. The CDR3 length is 14 residues. Losses at the gene ends were 2 bases for V and 5 bases for J; bases not matched to a gene: 5. The CDR3 DNA is TGTGCCAGCAGTTATCAGAGGGGAGGGGAGACCCAGTACTTC. Translating it yields CASSYQRGGETQYF.

This clonotype was found many times. This chain uses TRBV2 with TRBJ2-4; D may correspond to TRBD1 or TRBD2 (5 bases each). The germline CDR1 and CDR2 sequences are SNHLY and FYNNEI. This CDR3 comprises 16 residues. V was cut by 4 bases and J by 2 bases, with 15 bases left in between. The CDR3 DNA follows: TGTGCCAGCAGTGGTATTCCAGGGAGTACCAAAAACATTCAGTACTTC. As protein: CASSGIPGSTKNIQYF.

The table lists this clonotype with a few counts. The chain couples TRBV15 to TRBJ1-5; a weak D match, TRBD1 (6 bases). The V end was cut by 4 bases, the J end by 7 bases, with 20 bases between. The CDR3 spans 16 residues. The V gene's germline CDR1 is LNHNV and CDR2 YYDKDF (reference sequence). The chain's CDR3 is CATSKGGMAGYQPQHF. CDR3 nucleotides: TGTGCCACCAGCAAGGGGGGGATGGCAGGGTACCAGCCCCAGCATTTT.

This clonotype was observed many times. The gene calls are TRBV10-3 and TRBJ2-7, with 9 positions matching TRBD2. With V trimmed by 11 bases and J by 4 bases, 12 bases remained unmatched. CDR3 size: 14 residues. Looked up from germline, CDR1 is ENHRY and CDR2 is SYGVKD. The CDR3 coding sequence is TGTGCCTCGCGCGCCGGGGCGGGGGGGTACGAGCAGTACTTC. It is translated as CASRAGAGGYEQYF.